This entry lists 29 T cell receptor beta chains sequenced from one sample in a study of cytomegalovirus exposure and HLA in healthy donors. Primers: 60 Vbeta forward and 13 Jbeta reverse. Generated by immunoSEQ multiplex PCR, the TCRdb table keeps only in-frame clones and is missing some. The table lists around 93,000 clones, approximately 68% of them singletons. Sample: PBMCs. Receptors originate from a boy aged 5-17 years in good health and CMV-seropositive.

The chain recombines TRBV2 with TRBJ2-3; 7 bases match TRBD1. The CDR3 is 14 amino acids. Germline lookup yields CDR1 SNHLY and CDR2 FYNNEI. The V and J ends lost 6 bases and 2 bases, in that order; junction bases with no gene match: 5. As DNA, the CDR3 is TGTGCCAGCAGGAGGGGACAGCTCACAGATACGCAGTATTTT. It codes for CASRRGQLTDTQYF.

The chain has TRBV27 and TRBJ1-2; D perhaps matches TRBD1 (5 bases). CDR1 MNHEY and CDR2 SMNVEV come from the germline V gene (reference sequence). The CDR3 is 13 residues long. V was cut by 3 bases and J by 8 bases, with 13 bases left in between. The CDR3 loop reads CASSFRGAGGYTF. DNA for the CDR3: TGTGCCAGCAGTTTTCGAGGGGCGGGGGGCTACACCTTC.

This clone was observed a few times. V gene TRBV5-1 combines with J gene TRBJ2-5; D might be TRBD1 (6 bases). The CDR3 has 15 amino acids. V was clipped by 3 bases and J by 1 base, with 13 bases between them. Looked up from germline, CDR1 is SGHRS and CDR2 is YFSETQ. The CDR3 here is CASSSRTGSQETQYF. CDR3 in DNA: TGCGCCAGCAGCTCGAGAACAGGGTCCCAAGAGACCCAGTACTTC.

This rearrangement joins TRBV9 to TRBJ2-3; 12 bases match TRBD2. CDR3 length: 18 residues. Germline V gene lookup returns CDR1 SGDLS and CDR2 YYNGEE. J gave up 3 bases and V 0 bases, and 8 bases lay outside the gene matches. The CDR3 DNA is TGTGCCAGCAGCGTAGCTCTCTGGGGGACTAGCGGGACAGATACGCAGTATTTT. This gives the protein CASSVALWGTSGTDTQYF.

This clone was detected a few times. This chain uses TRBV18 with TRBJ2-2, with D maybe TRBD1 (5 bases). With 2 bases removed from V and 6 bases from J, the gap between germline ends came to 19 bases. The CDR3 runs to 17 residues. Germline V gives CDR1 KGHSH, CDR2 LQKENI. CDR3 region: CASSPNPFPGQSGELFF. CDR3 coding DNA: TGTGCCAGCTCACCAAATCCTTTCCCAGGGCAATCCGGGGAGCTGTTTTTT.

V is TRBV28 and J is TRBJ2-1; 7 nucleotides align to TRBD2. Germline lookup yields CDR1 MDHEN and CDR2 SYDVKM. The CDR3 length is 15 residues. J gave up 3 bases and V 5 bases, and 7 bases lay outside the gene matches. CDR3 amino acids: CASSPSGMIYNEQFF. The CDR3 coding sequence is TGTGCCAGCAGTCCGAGCGGGATGATCTACAATGAGCAGTTCTTC.

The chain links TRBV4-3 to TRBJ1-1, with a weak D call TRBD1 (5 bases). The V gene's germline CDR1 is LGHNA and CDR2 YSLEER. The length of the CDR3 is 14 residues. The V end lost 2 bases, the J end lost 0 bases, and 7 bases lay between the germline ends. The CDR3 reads CASSQNRLNTEAFF. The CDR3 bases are TGCGCCAGCAGCCAAAACAGGTTGAACACTGAAGCTTTCTTT.

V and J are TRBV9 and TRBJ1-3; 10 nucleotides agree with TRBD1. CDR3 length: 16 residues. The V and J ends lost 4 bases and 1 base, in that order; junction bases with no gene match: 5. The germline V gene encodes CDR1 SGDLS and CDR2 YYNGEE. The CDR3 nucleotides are TGTGCCAGCAGCCGACGACAGGGGGCATCTGGAAACACCATATATTTT. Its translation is CASSRRQGASGNTIYF.

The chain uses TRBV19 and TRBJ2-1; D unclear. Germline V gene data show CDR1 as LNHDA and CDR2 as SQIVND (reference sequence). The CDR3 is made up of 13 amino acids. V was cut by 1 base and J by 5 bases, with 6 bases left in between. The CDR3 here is CASSIGQNNEQFF. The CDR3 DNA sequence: TGTGCCAGTAGTATAGGGCAGAACAATGAGCAGTTCTTC.

CDR3 nucleotide sequence: TGTGCCAGCAGTTCCAGGGGAATGGGTACCTACGAGCAGTACTTC. Translation: CASSSRGMGTYEQYF. The J gene is TRBJ2-7, the V gene TRBV6-5, with D possibly TRBD1 on 6 matching bases. The CDR3 is made up of 15 amino acids. Trimming pared 4 bases from V and 2 bases from J, leaving 15 bases between. CDR1 and CDR2 (germline): MNHEY, SVGAGI.

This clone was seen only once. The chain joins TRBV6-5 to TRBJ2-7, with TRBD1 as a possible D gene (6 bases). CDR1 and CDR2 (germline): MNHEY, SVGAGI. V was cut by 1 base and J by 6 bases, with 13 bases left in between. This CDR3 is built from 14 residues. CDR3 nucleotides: TGTGCCAGCAGTTACTATAGGGCAGGGGTCGAGCAGTACTTC. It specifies CASSYYRAGVEQYF.

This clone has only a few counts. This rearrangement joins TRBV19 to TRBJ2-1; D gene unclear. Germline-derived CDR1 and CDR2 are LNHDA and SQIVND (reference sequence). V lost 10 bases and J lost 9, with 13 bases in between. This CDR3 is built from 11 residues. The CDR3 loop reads CATRRFGEQFF. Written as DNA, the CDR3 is TGTGCCACCCGGCGGTTTGGTGAGCAGTTCTTC.

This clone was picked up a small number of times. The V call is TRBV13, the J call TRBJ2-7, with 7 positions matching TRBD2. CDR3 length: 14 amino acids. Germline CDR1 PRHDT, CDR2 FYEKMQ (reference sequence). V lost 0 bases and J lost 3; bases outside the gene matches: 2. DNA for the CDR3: TGTGCCAGCAGCTTAGGGGGGGGGTTCTACGAGCAGTACTTC. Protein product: CASSLGGGFYEQYF. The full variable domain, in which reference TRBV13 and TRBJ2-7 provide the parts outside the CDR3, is AAGVIQSPRHLIKEKRETATLKCYPIPRHDTVYWYQQGPGQDPQFLISFYEKMQSDKGSIPDRFSAQQFSDYHSELNMSSLELGDSALYFCASSLGGGFYEQYFGPGTRLTVT.

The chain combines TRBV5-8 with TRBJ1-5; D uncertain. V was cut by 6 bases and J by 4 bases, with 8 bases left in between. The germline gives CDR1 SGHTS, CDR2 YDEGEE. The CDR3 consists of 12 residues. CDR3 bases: TGTGCCAGCACGGCAGGAAATCAGCCCCAGCATTTT. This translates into CASTAGNQPQHF.

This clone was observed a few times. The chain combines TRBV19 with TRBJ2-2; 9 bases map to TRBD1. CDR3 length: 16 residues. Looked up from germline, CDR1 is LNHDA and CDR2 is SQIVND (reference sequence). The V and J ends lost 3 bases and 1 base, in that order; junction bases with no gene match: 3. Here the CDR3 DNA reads TGTGCCAGTAGTATCATGGGACAGGGGAACACCGGGGAGCTGTTTTTT. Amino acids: CASSIMGQGNTGELFF. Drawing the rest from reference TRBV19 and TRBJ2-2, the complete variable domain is DGGITQSPKYLFRKEGQNVTLSCEQNLNHDAMYWYRQDPGQGLRLIYYSQIVNDFQKGDIAEGYSVSREKKESFPLTVTSAQKNPTAFYLCASSIMGQGNTGELFFGEGSRLTVL.

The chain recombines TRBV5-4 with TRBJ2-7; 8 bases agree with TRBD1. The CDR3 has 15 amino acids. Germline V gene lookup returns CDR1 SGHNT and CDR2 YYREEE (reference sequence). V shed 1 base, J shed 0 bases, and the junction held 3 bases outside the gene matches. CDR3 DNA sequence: TGTGCCAGCAGCTTGAAGACAGGGGACTCCTACGAGCAGTACTTC. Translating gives CASSLKTGDSYEQYF.

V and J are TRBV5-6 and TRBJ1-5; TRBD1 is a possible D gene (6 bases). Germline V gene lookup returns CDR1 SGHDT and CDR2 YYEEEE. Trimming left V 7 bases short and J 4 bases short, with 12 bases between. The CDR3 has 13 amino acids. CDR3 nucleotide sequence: TGTGCCAGCGCGCGGGGGCGAAATCAGCCCCAGCATTTT. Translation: CASARGRNQPQHF.

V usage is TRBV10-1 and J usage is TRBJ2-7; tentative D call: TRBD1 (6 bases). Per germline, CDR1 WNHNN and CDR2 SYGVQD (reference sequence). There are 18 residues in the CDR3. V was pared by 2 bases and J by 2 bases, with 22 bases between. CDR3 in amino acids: CASSEQPLTGISTYEQYF. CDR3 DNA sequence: TGCGCCAGCAGTGAGCAGCCACTTACAGGGATATCAACCTACGAGCAGTACTTC.

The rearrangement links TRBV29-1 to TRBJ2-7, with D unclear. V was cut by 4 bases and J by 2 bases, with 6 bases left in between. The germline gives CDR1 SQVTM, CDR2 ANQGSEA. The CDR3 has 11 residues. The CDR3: CSVATAYEQYF. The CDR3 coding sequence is TGCAGCGTTGCCACAGCCTACGAGCAGTACTTC.

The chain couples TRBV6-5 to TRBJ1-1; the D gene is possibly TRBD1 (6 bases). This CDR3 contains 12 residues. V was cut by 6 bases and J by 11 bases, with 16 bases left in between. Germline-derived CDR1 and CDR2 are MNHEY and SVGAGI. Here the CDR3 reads CASSRSGEVAFF. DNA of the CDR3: TGTGCCAGCAGCAGGTCAGGGGAAGTCGCTTTCTTT.

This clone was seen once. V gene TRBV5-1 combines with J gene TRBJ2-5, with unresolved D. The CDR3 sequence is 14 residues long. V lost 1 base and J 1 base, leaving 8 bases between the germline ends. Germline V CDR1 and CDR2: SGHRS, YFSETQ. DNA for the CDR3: TGCGCCAGCAGCTTGATGCGAGTCCAAGAGACCCAGTACTTC. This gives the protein CASSLMRVQETQYF.

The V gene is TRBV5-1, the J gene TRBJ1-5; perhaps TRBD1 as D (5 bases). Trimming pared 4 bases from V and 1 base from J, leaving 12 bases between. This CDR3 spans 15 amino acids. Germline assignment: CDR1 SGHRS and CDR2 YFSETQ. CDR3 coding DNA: TGCGCCAGCAGCCCAAACTCAGGGAGCAATCAGCCCCAGCATTTT. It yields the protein CASSPNSGSNQPQHF.

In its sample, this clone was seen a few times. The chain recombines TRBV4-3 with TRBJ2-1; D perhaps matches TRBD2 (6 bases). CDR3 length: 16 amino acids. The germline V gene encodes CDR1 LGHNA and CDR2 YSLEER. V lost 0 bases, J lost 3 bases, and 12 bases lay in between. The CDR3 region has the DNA TGCGCCAGCAGCCAAGATTCTTGGGGGGACTACAATGAGCAGTTCTTC. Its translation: CASSQDSWGDYNEQFF.

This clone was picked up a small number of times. The CDR3 here is CASSHLDSGKLFF. The DNA of the CDR3 is TGTGCCAGCAGTCACCTCGACTCGGGAAAACTGTTTTTT. The V and J genes are TRBV5-4 and TRBJ1-4; D gene ambiguous. This CDR3 region has 13 residues. V lost 5 bases and J lost 10, with 15 bases in between. Germline loops: CDR1 SGHNT, CDR2 YYREEE (reference sequence).

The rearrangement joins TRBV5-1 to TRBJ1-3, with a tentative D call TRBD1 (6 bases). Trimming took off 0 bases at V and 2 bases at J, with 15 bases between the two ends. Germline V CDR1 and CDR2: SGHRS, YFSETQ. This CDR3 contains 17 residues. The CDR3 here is CASSLGQGYPPGNTIYF. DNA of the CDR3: TGCGCCAGCAGCTTGGGCCAGGGGTATCCTCCTGGAAACACCATATATTTT.

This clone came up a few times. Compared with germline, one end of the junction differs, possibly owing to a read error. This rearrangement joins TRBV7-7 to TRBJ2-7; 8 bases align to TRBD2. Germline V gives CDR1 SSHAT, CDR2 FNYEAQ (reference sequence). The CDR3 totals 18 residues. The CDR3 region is CASSLFLAGLWGSYEQYF. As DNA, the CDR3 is TGTGCTAGCAGCTTATTCCTAGCGGGCCTATGGGGCTCCTACGAGCAGTACTTC.

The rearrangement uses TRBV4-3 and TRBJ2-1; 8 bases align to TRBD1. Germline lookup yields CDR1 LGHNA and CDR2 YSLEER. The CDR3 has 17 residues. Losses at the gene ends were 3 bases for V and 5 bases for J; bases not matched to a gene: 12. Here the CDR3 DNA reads TGCGCCAGCAGCCAGCTAGGACAGGGTCTAAGGGACAATGAGCAGTTCTTC. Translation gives CASSQLGQGLRDNEQFF.

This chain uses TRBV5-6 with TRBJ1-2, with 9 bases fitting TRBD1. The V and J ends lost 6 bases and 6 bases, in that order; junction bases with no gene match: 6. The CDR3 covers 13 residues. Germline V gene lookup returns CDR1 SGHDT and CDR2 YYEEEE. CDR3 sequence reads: CASTRQGVHGYTF. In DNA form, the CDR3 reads TGTGCCAGCACGAGACAGGGGGTCCATGGCTACACCTTC.

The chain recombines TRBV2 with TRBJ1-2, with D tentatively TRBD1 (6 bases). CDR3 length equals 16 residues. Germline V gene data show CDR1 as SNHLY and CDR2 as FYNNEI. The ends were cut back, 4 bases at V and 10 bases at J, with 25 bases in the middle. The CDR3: CASSVIGQNFRWAYTF. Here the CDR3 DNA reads TGTGCCAGCAGTGTTATAGGACAGAATTTTAGGTGGGCCTACACCTTC.